This T cell receptor (beta chain) is drawn from a study of blood T cell repertoires in COVID-19. Only a few counts were recorded for this clone. Sequencing used immunoSEQ multiplex PCR; TCRdb keeps in-frame clones, though not all of them. Here the sample spans approximately 190,000 clones, 88% being singletons. Sequenced sample: peripheral blood. The sequence was collected from a man in his forties with active or convalescent COVID-19.

Written as DNA, the CDR3 is TGTGCCAGCTCACAGGGACAGGGGACAATATACGAGCAGTACTTC. Its translation is CASSQGQGTIYEQYF. The chain employs TRBV18 and TRBJ2-7; 10 nucleotides match TRBD1. The CDR3 has 15 residues. CDR1 KGHSH and CDR2 LQKENI come from the germline V gene. Trimming took 4 bases from V and 4 from J; bases not matched to a gene: 7.